This passage covers 12 T cell receptor beta chains from one sample sequenced in a study of monozygotic twins with inflammatory bowel disease. TCRdb reprocessed the 5' RACE reads; each CDR3 protein has one entry and no DNA is given. The sample totals approximately 420,000 distinct CDR3 sequences. The sequencing input was blood. Receptors were obtained from a human donor with ulcerative colitis or Crohn's disease, or a healthy co-twin of an affected twin (not recorded which).

The chain combines TRBV5-1 with TRBJ2-5; TCRdb's D call, TRBD2, is unchecked because there is no DNA. This CDR3 is built from 14 residues. CDR1 is SGHRS, CDR2 YFSETQ, per germline. CDR3 residues: CASSYQGRAETQYF. Supplemented by reference TRBV5-1 and TRBJ2-5, the full variable domain reads KAGVTQTPRYLIKTRGQQVTLSCSPISGHRSVSWYQQTPGQGLQFLFEYFSETQRNKGNFPGRFSGRQFSNSRSEMNVSTLELGDSALYLCASSYQGRAETQYFGPGTRLLVL.

The J gene is TRBJ2-7, the V gene TRBV11-2; TCRdb outputs TRBD1, but without DNA this stays unchecked. Germline V gene lookup returns CDR1 SGHAT and CDR2 FQNNGV. This CDR3 has 13 amino acids. The CDR3: CASSTPPVYEQYF.

The chain joins TRBV6-1 to TRBJ1-5; the TCRdb D gene call, TRBD1, has no DNA to confirm it. The CDR3 runs 15 residues. The germline gives CDR1 MNHNS, CDR2 SASEGT. CDR3 in amino acids: CASSVWTGASQPQHF.

This chain joins TRBV20-1 and TRBJ2-3; the TRBD2 assignment by TCRdb is unverifiable without DNA. The germline CDR1 and CDR2 sequences are DFQATT and SNEGSKA (reference sequence). There are 14 residues in the CDR3. The CDR3 protein is CSARGGRRADTQYF.

The genes are TRBV12-3 or TRBV12-4 and TRBJ2-2; TCRdb outputs TRBD2, but without DNA this stays unchecked. The CDR3 consists of 14 residues. CDR3 region: CASSLTSLSRELFF.

This chain uses TRBV6-1 with TRBJ1-5; TCRdb selects TRBD1, and the lack of DNA leaves this call unchecked. This CDR3 is 17 amino acids long. In germline, CDR1 is MNHNS, CDR2 SASEGT. The CDR3 sequence: CASSEALGGASNQPQHF.

The rearrangement joins TRBV20-1 to TRBJ2-1; TCRdb proposes TRBD1, but this gene call is untestable without DNA. Germline V CDR1 and CDR2: DFQATT, SNEGSKA (reference sequence). The length of the CDR3 is 16 residues. The chain's CDR3 is CSVHLPAGQGIGEQFF.

The CDR3 sequence: CASAVAGANEKLFF. This chain connects TRBV5-1 to TRBJ1-4; TCRdb outputs TRBD1, but without DNA this stays unchecked. CDR3 length: 14 amino acids. CDR1 and CDR2 (germline): SGHRS, YFSETQ. Using reference TRBV5-1 and TRBJ1-4 for the parts outside the CDR3, the full variable domain is KAGVTQTPRYLIKTRGQQVTLSCSPISGHRSVSWYQQTPGQGLQFLFEYFSETQRNKGNFPGRFSGRQFSNSRSEMNVSTLELGDSALYLCASAVAGANEKLFFGSGTQLSVL.

This CDR3 is CASSSEGVNIQYF. The chain recombines TRBV5-1 with TRBJ2-4; lacking DNA, the TRBD1 call made by TCRdb goes unchecked. The germline CDR1 and CDR2 sequences are SGHRS and YFSETQ. The length of the CDR3 is 13 residues.

This sequence joins TRBV28 and TRBJ2-2; TCRdb calls TRBD1, which cannot be checked without DNA. Germline V lookup: CDR1 MDHEN, CDR2 SYDVKM. The CDR3 is 17 residues long. The CDR3 sequence: CASSRPGQGGNTGELFF.

The CDR3 spells CASSQTRNTDGYTF. V gene TRBV14 combines with J gene TRBJ1-2. The CDR3 has 14 amino acids. Germline V gives CDR1 SGHDN, CDR2 FVKESK.

The chain recombines TRBV5-1 with TRBJ2-4; the D call from TCRdb, TRBD2, cannot be confirmed without DNA. Germline CDR1 SGHRS, CDR2 YFSETQ. The CDR3 is 16 amino acids. CDR3 amino acids: CASSLGGGLAADIQYF.